Listed here are 23 T cell receptor beta chains from one sample, sequenced in a study of T cells in Graves' hyperthyroidism and ophthalmopathy. Researchers took RNA transcripts and amplified the TCR beta CDR3 regions from them. HTBI primers were used for first-round RT-PCR of the TCR CDR3. TCRdb passed the multiplex PCR reads through MiXCR, listing each CDR3 protein once. The sample records a few hundred thousand distinct CDR3 sequences, 40% to 50% being singletons. Specimen: peripheral blood or thyroid tissue (not recorded which). The receptors come from an adult woman with Graves' disease, either hyperthyroidism or ophthalmopathy (not recorded which).

The chain links TRBV29-1 to TRBJ1-1; D ambiguous. Per germline, CDR1 SQVTM and CDR2 ANQGSEA. This CDR3 has 14 residues. The V end lost 1 base, the J end lost 2 bases, and 11 bases lay between the germline ends. The CDR3 region is CSVEGRLSNTEAFF. CDR3 DNA sequence: TGCAGCGTTGAAGGACGCCTGAGCAACACTGAAGCTTTCTTT.

The chain uses TRBV7-2 and TRBJ2-5; D possibly corresponds to TRBD1 (5 bases). The CDR3 runs to 16 residues. Trimming shortened V by 6 bases and J by 5 bases, and 22 bases separated the two germline ends. The germline gives CDR1 SGHTA, CDR2 FQGNSA. CDR3 in amino acids: CASRTTPGNWWETQYF. Written as DNA, the CDR3 is TGTGCCAGCAGAACGACCCCAGGGAATTGGTGGGAGACCCAGTACTTC.

The table lists this clonotype with many counts. The rearrangement uses TRBV20-1 and TRBJ2-5; the D is unclear. Trimming removed 4 bases at V and 5 bases at J, with 11 bases between. From germline, CDR1 is DFQATT and CDR2 SNEGSKA (reference sequence). The CDR3 extends over 12 amino acids. This CDR3 is CSAKDLGETQYF. As DNA, the CDR3 is TGCAGTGCTAAGGACCTCGGGGAGACCCAGTACTTC.

The chain is built from TRBV10-3 and TRBJ1-5; D is unresolved. CDR1 is ENHRY and CDR2 is SYGVKD in the germline V gene. V was trimmed by 6 bases and J by 4 bases, leaving 10 bases between them. The CDR3 loop spans 13 amino acids. The CDR3 bases are TGTGCCATCAGGGGAGGCATAAATCAGCCCCAGCATTTT. It encodes CAIRGGINQPQHF.

This clonotype was detected ten times or more. The chain combines TRBV12-3 or TRBV12-4 with TRBJ2-5; 10 bases line up with TRBD2. V shed 6 bases, J shed 1 base, and the junction held 14 bases outside the gene matches. The CDR3 length is 18 residues. CDR3 in amino acids: CASSWDLEREGPQETQYF. CDR3 nucleotide sequence: TGTGCCAGCAGCTGGGACCTTGAGCGGGAGGGCCCCCAAGAGACCCAGTACTTC.

DNA for the CDR3: TGTGCCACCAGTGACACTGACAGGTTGTATCAGCCCCAGCATTTT. Amino acids: CATSDTDRLYQPQHF. V is TRBV7-2 and J is TRBJ1-5, with D possibly matching TRBD1 (6 bases). Germline loops: CDR1 SGHTA, CDR2 FQGNSA. The ends were cut back, 10 bases at V and 5 bases at J, with 21 bases in the middle. This CDR3 region has 15 residues. Using reference TRBV7-2 and TRBJ1-5 for the parts outside the CDR3, the full variable domain is GAGVSQSPSNKVTEKGKDVELRCDPISGHTALYWYRQSLGQGLEFLIYFQGNSAPDKSGLPSDRFSAERTGGSVSTLTIQRTQQEDSAVYLCATSDTDRLYQPQHFGDGTRLSIL.

V gene TRBV19 combines with J gene TRBJ2-5, with D possibly being TRBD2 (6 bases). This CDR3 is built from 16 residues. Germline V gene data show CDR1 as LNHDA and CDR2 as SQIVND (reference sequence). V lost 5 bases and J lost 5, with 21 bases in between. CDR3 nucleotides: TGTGCCAGTAGTGTTTCTGGGACTCTCAAACGGGAGACCCAGTACTTC. Residues: CASSVSGTLKRETQYF.

This clonotype was found many times. The chain links TRBV7-8 to TRBJ1-1; TRBD1 aligns across 9 bases. V was clipped by 6 bases and J by 0 bases; unmatched bases: 14. Germline V lookup: CDR1 SGHVS, CDR2 FQNEAQ. The length of the CDR3 is 18 residues. The CDR3 DNA follows: TGTGCCAGCAGAAAACTCGGACAGGGGACTATCATGAACACTGAAGCTTTCTTT. Residues: CASRKLGQGTIMNTEAFF.

This clonotype occurred once. J is TRBJ1-5 and V is TRBV19, with D maybe TRBD1 (5 bases). CDR1 and CDR2 (germline): LNHDA, SQIVND (reference sequence). The CDR3 is 15 amino acids. Trimming took 8 bases from V and 0 from J, leaving 14 bases between them. The CDR3 sequence: CASLPVGASNQPQHF. The DNA for the CDR3 is TGTGCCAGTCTACCTGTCGGGGCTAGCAATCAGCCCCAGCATTTT.

This clonotype has at least ten counts. The chain carries TRBV7-9 and TRBJ1-1, with unresolved D. The CDR3 is made up of 14 amino acids. V was cut by 2 bases and J by 4 bases, with 11 bases left in between. From germline, CDR1 is SEHNR and CDR2 FQNEAQ (reference sequence). CDR3 in amino acids: CASSLMEDSTEAFF. The CDR3 DNA reads TGTGCCAGCAGCTTAATGGAGGATTCCACTGAAGCTTTCTTT.

A single count supports this clonotype. The V and J genes are TRBV7-6 and TRBJ2-7; 9 bases map to TRBD2. There are 14 residues in the CDR3. V trimming: 4 bases; J trimming: 6 bases; junction bases outside the gene matches: 7. Germline loops: CDR1 SGHVS, CDR2 FNYEAQ. In nucleotides, the CDR3 is TGTGCCAGCAGCTCGGGGACTAGCTCCGGCGAGCAGTACTTC. It translates to CASSSGTSSGEQYF.

The genes are TRBV29-1 and TRBJ1-4; D unclear. Trimming stripped 0 bases from V and 0 bases from J, with 2 bases between. Germline V gene sequence: CDR1 SQVTM, CDR2 ANQGSEA. This CDR3 spans 13 amino acids. This CDR3 reads CSVEDATNEKLFF. The DNA of the CDR3 is TGCAGCGTTGAAGATGCAACTAATGAAAAACTGTTTTTT. The full variable domain, in which reference TRBV29-1 and TRBJ1-4 provide the parts outside the CDR3, is SAVISQKPSRDICQRGTSLTIQCQVDSQVTMMFWYRQQPGQSLTLIATANQGSEATYESGFVIDKFPISRPNLTFSTLTVSNMSPEDSSIYLCSVEDATNEKLFFGSGTQLSVL.

Note on this clonotype: An end of the junction differs from the germline gene, which may be a read error. J is TRBJ1-1 and V is TRBV10-1; unclear D gene. Germline CDR1 is WNHNN and CDR2 is SYGVQD (reference sequence). The CDR3 runs 15 residues. The CDR3 bases are TGCGCCTGCAGTGCTAAGGAGGCGGGGAACACTGAAGCTTTCTTT. Translating it yields CACSAKEAGNTEAFF.

This clonotype was observed a few times. V usage is TRBV14 and J usage is TRBJ1-2, with 8 bases aligning to TRBD1. CDR1 SGHDN and CDR2 FVKESK come from the germline V gene. V lost 6 bases and J lost 3; bases outside the gene matches: 3. This CDR3 comprises 13 residues. The chain's CDR3 is CASRTTGDYGYTF. The CDR3 DNA follows: TGTGCCAGCAGAACGACAGGGGACTATGGCTACACCTTC.

This clonotype was detected a few times. The V and J genes are TRBV20-1 and TRBJ1-2, with a possible D match to TRBD1 (5 bases). CDR3 size: 13 residues. Germline assignment: CDR1 DFQATT and CDR2 SNEGSKA (reference sequence). The germline V and J ends were trimmed by 3 bases and 6 bases, with 14 bases remaining between them. The CDR3 DNA is TGCAGTGCTAGGGACGACGGGGACGATGGCTACACCTTC. Translated: CSARDDGDDGYTF.

The sample holds a few counts of this clonotype. A single base separates this from a much larger clone, so it may be a read error. J is TRBJ1-2 and V is TRBV20-1, with D possibly TRBD1 on 5 matching bases. CDR3 size: 14 residues. Germline CDR1 reads DFQATT; CDR2 reads SNEGSKA (reference sequence). CDR3 coding DNA: TGCAGTGCTATCCCCCTTCAGGGATCCTATGGCCACACCTTC. This translates into CSAIPLQGSYGHTF.

This clonotype has more than one count but fewer than ten. The rearrangement uses TRBV3-1 and TRBJ2-7; no clear D gene. V lost 1 base, J lost 9 bases, and 19 bases lay in between. The germline gives CDR1 LGHDT, CDR2 YNNKEL (reference sequence). The CDR3 runs 15 residues. CDR3 bases: TGTGCCAGCAGCCAAGGGACCGGTAGTGCTGGAATGCAGTACTTC. It translates to CASSQGTGSAGMQYF.

On this clonotype: The junction departs from germline at one end; a sequencing error may be responsible. The rearrangement joins TRBV5-1 to TRBJ1-2; D not certain. The CDR3 contains 12 residues. Per germline, CDR1 SGHRS and CDR2 YFSETQ. As DNA, the CDR3 is TGCGCCAGCAGCCCCGGGAACTATGACTACACCTTC. Translation gives CASSPGNYDYTF.

V usage is TRBV11-2 and J usage is TRBJ1-1; maybe TRBD1 (5 bases). V lost 2 bases and J 1 base, leaving 11 bases between the germline ends. This CDR3 region has 15 residues. Germline V CDR1 and CDR2: SGHAT, FQNNGV. Here the CDR3 DNA reads TGTGCCAGCAGCTTATGGGGGGGTCGGAACACTGAAGCTTTCTTT. Protein product: CASSLWGGRNTEAFF.

The chain joins TRBV29-1 to TRBJ2-7, with 8 bases identical to TRBD1. The CDR3 sequence is 13 residues long. CDR1 is SQVTM and CDR2 is ANQGSEA in the germline V gene. CDR3 coding DNA: TGCAGTTCCTCAGGGGGCTGGTCCTACGAGCAGTACTTC. It translates to CSSSGGWSYEQYF.

This clonotype was seen many times. The V and J genes are TRBV7-2 and TRBJ1-3; 7 nucleotides align to TRBD1. V was clipped by 4 bases and J by 0 bases; unmatched bases: 9. Germline V CDR1 and CDR2: SGHTA, FQGNSA. This CDR3 has 17 residues. Here the CDR3 DNA reads TGTGCCAGCAGCTCAACGGACAGGCTGAGCTCTGGAAACACCATATATTTT. Protein product: CASSSTDRLSSGNTIYF.

This clonotype has a handful of counts. The chain carries TRBV5-1 and TRBJ2-2; 8 nucleotides line up with TRBD2. From germline, CDR1 is SGHRS and CDR2 YFSETQ. Trimming at V came to 4 bases and at J to 1 base, leaving 6 bases not matched to a gene. This CDR3 comprises 16 residues. The CDR3 loop is CASSAASGLNTGELFF. Written as DNA, the CDR3 is TGCGCCAGCAGCGCGGCTAGCGGGCTGAACACCGGGGAGCTGTTTTTT.

To note about this clonotype: Possible read error: a much larger clone is one base away. CDR3 coding DNA: TGTGCCAACAGCTTAGAGGCATTTAGCAATCAGCCCCAGCATTTT. This translates into CANSLEAFSNQPQHF. This chain joins TRBV7-2 and TRBJ1-5, with D unresolved. CDR3 length: 15 amino acids. Per the germline V gene, CDR1 is SGHTA and CDR2 is FQGNSA.